Below are 26 T cell receptor beta chains sequenced from a single sample in a study of CD8+ T cells in alopecia areata. Treatment specified: oral pan-JAK inhibitor, 5-10 mg twice daily. RNA extraction was followed by reverse transcription into cDNA, which acted as the sequencing template. Using immunoSEQ multiplex PCR, the repertoire was profiled, and TCRdb retains in-frame clones only, with some absent. The table has around 300,000 clones, 60% seen once. The sample in question was CD4+ T cells sorted from blood, obtained at roughly week 52, from a patient treated with tofacitinib. All receptors come from a human donor with alopecia areata.

V usage is TRBV4-3 and J usage is TRBJ2-7; perhaps TRBD1 as D (6 bases). Germline CDR1 reads LGHNA; CDR2 reads YSLEER. CDR3 length: 15 residues. Trimming took 0 bases from V and 5 from J, leaving 14 bases between them. This CDR3 is CASSQDWRQVNEQYF. The CDR3 coding sequence is TGCGCCAGCAGCCAAGATTGGAGACAGGTTAACGAGCAGTACTTC.

This clone was recorded once. Here the CDR3 reads CASSHVAGADHEQYF. Here the CDR3 DNA reads TGCGCCAGCAGCCACGTAGCGGGGGCCGACCACGAGCAGTACTTC. The chain couples TRBV4-3 to TRBJ2-7, with 9 bases aligning to TRBD2. There are 15 residues in the CDR3. Germline CDR1 reads LGHNA; CDR2 reads YSLEER. The trim removed 3 bases at V and 5 bases at J, leaving 8 bases unmatched.

This chain's CDR3 is CSVDFLGETQYF. DNA for the CDR3: TGCAGCGTTGACTTCTTAGGAGAGACCCAGTACTTC. The J gene is TRBJ2-5, the V gene TRBV29-1; no clear D gene. The V and J ends lost 3 bases and 4 bases respectively, with 9 bases between them. This CDR3 spans 12 amino acids. Germline V CDR1 and CDR2: SQVTM, ANQGSEA.

This chain joins TRBV29-1 and TRBJ2-7; D ambiguous. The CDR3 length is 16 residues. The V gene lost 0 bases and the J gene lost 4 bases, with 19 bases spanning the gap. CDR1 SQVTM and CDR2 ANQGSEA come from the germline V gene. The CDR3 region has the DNA TGCAGCGTTGAAGATTCTACAGCGACCGGCGCGTACGAGCAGTACTTC. This translates into CSVEDSTATGAYEQYF.

J is TRBJ2-7 and V is TRBV7-9; a possible D gene is TRBD2 (5 bases). Germline loops: CDR1 SEHNR, CDR2 FQNEAQ (reference sequence). V lost 0 bases to trimming and J lost 1 base, with 16 bases between them. This CDR3 contains 17 residues. The CDR3 loop reads CASSLAVDGVLSYEQYF. CDR3 DNA sequence: TGTGCCAGCAGCTTAGCCGTGGACGGGGTGCTGTCCTACGAGCAGTACTTC.

This chain links TRBV29-1 with TRBJ1-2; TRBD1 might be the D (6 bases). This CDR3 is built from 14 residues. Germline V gives CDR1 SQVTM, CDR2 ANQGSEA. V lost 4 bases and J lost 0, with 12 bases in between. CDR3 nucleotide sequence: TGCAGCGTTGGGTCCCAGGGGACTAACTATGGCTACACCTTC. This translates into CSVGSQGTNYGYTF.

A few counts support this clone. The chain couples TRBV25-1 to TRBJ2-7; D perhaps matches TRBD2 (5 bases). Germline V gene sequence: CDR1 MGHDK, CDR2 SYGVNS. This CDR3 has 12 amino acids. V shed 8 bases and J shed 7 bases, with 15 bases lying between them. Here the CDR3 DNA reads TGTGCCAGCGGGGTTATAACGGGGGAGCAGTACTTC. Protein sequence: CASGVITGEQYF.

V is TRBV7-9 and J is TRBJ2-5; D might be TRBD1 (6 bases). CDR3 size: 16 residues. The V gene lost 5 bases and the J gene lost 6 bases, with 22 bases spanning the gap. The germline V gene encodes CDR1 SEHNR and CDR2 FQNEAQ (reference sequence). CDR3 residues: CASSTLGTLLVKTQYF. Here the CDR3 DNA reads TGTGCCAGCAGCACCCTGGGGACACTGCTGGTGAAGACCCAGTACTTC.

The chain carries TRBV30 and TRBJ2-3; D ambiguous. V was cut by 0 bases and J by 8 bases, with 9 bases left in between. The V gene's germline CDR1 is GTSNPN and CDR2 SVGIG (reference sequence). The CDR3 is 12 residues long. The CDR3 is CAWSVLSGTQYF. In nucleotides, the CDR3 is TGTGCCTGGAGTGTACTGTCGGGTACGCAGTATTTT.

There are a few counts of this clone. This rearrangement joins TRBV6-5 to TRBJ2-7; D gene unclear. This CDR3 comprises 14 residues. Trimming left V 7 bases short and J 3 bases short, with 16 bases between. CDR1 is MNHEY and CDR2 is SVGAGI in the germline V gene. CDR3 DNA: TGTGCCAGCACAAGCCCGACAAATCTCTACGAGCAGTACTTC. Protein product: CASTSPTNLYEQYF.

In this sample, this clone turned up a few times. The rearrangement joins TRBV30 to TRBJ1-1; possible D gene TRBD1, 5 bases. The CDR3 is 11 amino acids. Germline loops: CDR1 GTSNPN, CDR2 SVGIG (reference sequence). CDR3 sequence: CVGGVNTEAFF. The CDR3 DNA reads as TGTGTCGGAGGGGTGAACACTGAAGCTTTCTTT. Full variable domain (outside the CDR3, taken from reference TRBV30 and TRBJ1-1): SQTIHQWPATLVQPVGSPLSLECTVEGTSNPNLYWYRQAAGRGLQLLFYSVGIGQISSEVPQNLSASRPQDRQFILSSKKLLLSDSGFYLCVGGVNTEAFFGQGTRLTVV.

V and J are TRBV29-1 and TRBJ1-1; D unresolved. This CDR3 spans 14 amino acids. The V gene's germline CDR1 is SQVTM and CDR2 ANQGSEA. Trimming removed 4 bases at V and 0 bases at J, with 12 bases between. The CDR3 spells CSVARQGLNTEAFF. The CDR3 region has the DNA TGCAGCGTTGCAAGACAAGGACTGAACACTGAAGCTTTCTTT.

The V call is TRBV4-2, the J call TRBJ2-7; D gene ambiguous. Deletions cut 0 bases from V and 5 bases from J, with 8 bases between. Germline CDR1 is LGHNA and CDR2 is YNFKEQ. The CDR3 covers 13 residues. The chain's CDR3 is CASSQDRANEQYF. DNA for the CDR3: TGTGCCAGCAGCCAAGATAGGGCGAACGAGCAGTACTTC.

Turning to this clone: This specimen includes other DNA sequences encoding the same CDR3. The rearrangement links TRBV30 to TRBJ1-1; no reliable D call. Germline V gene sequence: CDR1 GTSNPN, CDR2 SVGIG (reference sequence). CDR3 length: 13 residues. The V and J ends lost 2 bases and 1 base respectively, with 8 bases between them. The CDR3 reads CAWSLAANTEAFF. In DNA form, the CDR3 reads TGTGCCTGGAGTTTGGCAGCGAACACTGAAGCTTTCTTT.

This chain connects TRBV10-3 to TRBJ2-5; 8 bases are shared with TRBD1. The ends lost 10 bases at V and 5 bases at J; junction bases unmatched: 9. The V gene's germline CDR1 is ENHRY and CDR2 SYGVKD. The CDR3 has 13 residues. The CDR3: CATKTGVGETQYF. For the CDR3, the DNA is TGTGCCACCAAGACAGGGGTCGGGGAGACCCAGTACTTC.

The chain has TRBV7-3 and TRBJ2-5; the D gene is possibly TRBD2 (6 bases). This CDR3 spans 15 amino acids. V was clipped by 3 bases and J by 4 bases, with 15 bases between them. In germline, CDR1 is SGHTA, CDR2 FQGTGA. CDR3 nucleotides: TGTGCCAGCAGCTTCTTAGGATTGGGGGGAGAGACCCAGTACTTC. It yields the protein CASSFLGLGGETQYF.

This clone was observed a handful of times. The CDR3 spells CSVVDRGLNTEAFF. DNA of the CDR3: TGCAGCGTAGTTGACAGGGGCTTGAACACTGAAGCTTTCTTT. This chain joins TRBV29-1 and TRBJ1-1; 8 bases map to TRBD1. J was trimmed by 0 bases and V by 6 bases; bases with no gene match: 6. The CDR3 is made up of 14 amino acids. CDR1 is SQVTM and CDR2 is ANQGSEA in the germline V gene.

The chain couples TRBV6-6 to TRBJ2-5; D call uncertain. The V gene lost 8 bases and the J gene lost 0 bases, with 16 bases spanning the gap. CDR3 length equals 15 residues. The germline CDR1 and CDR2 sequences are MNHNY and SVGAGI (reference sequence). In nucleotides, the CDR3 is TGTGCCAGCTCCCTGGGATGGACGTACCAAGAGACCCAGTACTTC. This encodes CASSLGWTYQETQYF.

The chain carries TRBV27 and TRBJ2-6; 10 nucleotides match TRBD1. Germline V CDR1 and CDR2: MNHEY, SMNVEV (reference sequence). The ends lost 5 bases at V and 1 base at J; junction bases unmatched: 11. The CDR3 runs 19 residues. The chain's CDR3 is CASSNRQGAWKSGANVLTF. Here the CDR3 DNA reads TGTGCCAGCAGTAACAGACAGGGGGCCTGGAAATCTGGGGCCAACGTCCTGACTTTC.

The chain links TRBV9 to TRBJ2-7, with 8 bases lining up with TRBD1. V lost 0 bases to trimming and J lost 3 bases; unmatched junction nucleotides: 8. The CDR3 is 16 residues long. Germline CDR1 is SGDLS and CDR2 is YYNGEE. CDR3 nucleotides: TGTGCCAGCAGCGTAGGAGGCGGCAGGGGGCTCTACGAGCAGTACTTC. Translating gives CASSVGGGRGLYEQYF.

The chain combines TRBV11-2 with TRBJ2-3; D perhaps matches TRBD1 (5 bases). This CDR3 has 12 amino acids. From germline, CDR1 is SGHAT and CDR2 FQNNGV. Trimming pared 5 bases from V and 6 bases from J, leaving 9 bases between. CDR3 residues: CASSGSGDTQYF. The CDR3 DNA sequence: TGTGCCAGCAGCGGCTCAGGGGATACGCAGTATTTT.

This chain connects TRBV10-3 to TRBJ2-7; 7 nucleotides line up with TRBD1. V was clipped by 6 bases and J by 1 base; unmatched bases: 9. There are 15 residues in the CDR3. CDR1 is ENHRY and CDR2 is SYGVKD in the germline V gene. The CDR3 nucleotides are TGTGCCATCAGATTGTCCCTGGACAGGTCCTACGAGCAGTACTTC. Translated, it gives CAIRLSLDRSYEQYF.

The chain carries TRBV4-1 and TRBJ1-5; D is undetermined. V was cut by 1 base and J by 3 bases, with 4 bases left in between. The CDR3 consists of 13 residues. The germline CDR1 and CDR2 sequences are MGHRA and YSYEKL. CDR3 sequence (DNA): TGCGCCAGCAGCCAAGGCGTCAATCAGCCCCAGCATTTT. Encoded protein: CASSQGVNQPQHF.

This clone was seen more than once but under ten times. Other nucleotide sequences from this sample produce the same CDR3. CDR3 DNA: TGTGCCAGCAGCAGGGACAGGGGTCGGGATAATTCACCCCTCCACTTT. Protein product: CASSRDRGRDNSPLHF. This rearrangement joins TRBV5-6 to TRBJ1-6; the match to TRBD1 covers 10 bases. V lost 4 bases and J lost 5; bases outside the gene matches: 6. CDR3 length: 16 amino acids. The V gene's germline CDR1 is SGHDT and CDR2 YYEEEE.

The chain carries TRBV18 and TRBJ1-4, with TRBD1 matching 7 bases. The CDR3 totals 14 residues. Germline V CDR1 and CDR2: KGHSH, LQKENI. V lost 6 bases, J lost 4 bases, and 5 bases stayed unmatched. Here the CDR3 DNA reads TGTGCCAGCTCGCCGGGACAGAGTAATGAAAAACTGTTTTTT. Translated, it gives CASSPGQSNEKLFF.

This chain uses TRBV4-2 with TRBJ2-1; 9 bases map to TRBD2. This CDR3 comprises 16 residues. V lost 4 bases to trimming and J lost 5 bases; unmatched junction nucleotides: 9. From germline, CDR1 is LGHNA and CDR2 YNFKEQ. CDR3 DNA sequence: TGTGCCAGCAGCCCCGGCGGCGGGGGGGCCGACAATGAGCAGTTCTTC. It translates to CASSPGGGGADNEQFF.